These 17 T cell receptor beta chains were all obtained from the same sample, sequenced in a study of T cells in Graves' hyperthyroidism and ophthalmopathy. Researchers took RNA transcripts and amplified the TCR beta CDR3 regions from them. HTBI primers were used for first-round RT-PCR of the TCR CDR3. TCRdb reprocessed the multiplex PCR reads with MiXCR, giving one entry per CDR3 protein. Of over 300,000 distinct CDR3 sequences listed, roughly 14% are singletons. Material for sequencing was blood. These receptors were taken from a woman in her sixties with Graves' hyperthyroidism.

This clonotype was seen a handful of times. V gene TRBV28 combines with J gene TRBJ1-6; no reliable D call. The CDR3 sequence is 14 residues long. V lost 3 bases to trimming and J lost 5 bases, with 8 bases between them. Germline V gene data show CDR1 as MDHEN and CDR2 as SYDVKM. The CDR3 sequence is CASSFGQNNSPLHF. DNA of the CDR3: TGTGCCAGCAGTTTCGGGCAGAATAATTCACCCCTCCACTTT. Filled out from reference TRBV28 and TRBJ1-6, the complete variable domain reads DVKVTQSSRYLVKRTGEKVFLECVQDMDHENMFWYRQDPGLGLRLIYFSYDVKMKEKGDIPEGYSVSREKKERFSLILESASTNQTSMYLCASSFGQNNSPLHFGNGTRLTVT.

The chain combines TRBV6-2 or TRBV6-3 with TRBJ1-3, with a possible D match to TRBD1 (6 bases). The CDR3 totals 14 residues. Trimming cost V 7 bases and J 2 bases, with 12 bases left between them. The V gene's germline CDR1 is MNHEY and CDR2 SVGEGT. CDR3 coding DNA: TGTGCCAGCAAAAGGGCAGGGGCTGGAAACACCATATATTTT. Amino acid sequence: CASKRAGAGNTIYF.

The table lists this clonotype with many counts. This chain uses TRBV11-2 with TRBJ2-7; TRBD2 matches at 13 bases. The J segment lost 2 bases and the V segment lost 5 bases, leaving 3 bases of the junction unmatched. This CDR3 region has 15 residues. CDR1 SGHAT and CDR2 FQNNGV come from the germline V gene. This chain's CDR3 is CASSRTSGSTYEQYF. CDR3 DNA: TGTGCCAGCAGCAGGACTAGCGGGAGTACCTACGAGCAGTACTTC.

The rearrangement links TRBV12-3 or TRBV12-4 to TRBJ2-5; D gene unclear. V was cut by 6 bases and J by 5 bases, with 16 bases left in between. This CDR3 has 14 residues. The CDR3 loop is CASRKPGVWETQYF. In DNA, the CDR3 is TGTGCCAGCAGAAAACCAGGCGTCTGGGAGACCCAGTACTTC.

This clonotype was detected ten times or more. The chain uses TRBV5-6 and TRBJ2-7; unclear D gene. Germline lookup yields CDR1 SGHDT and CDR2 YYEEEE. V shed 6 bases and J shed 6 bases, with 22 bases lying between them. There are 15 residues in the CDR3. The CDR3 protein is CASNVGSGWGREQYF. CDR3 coding DNA: TGTGCCAGCAACGTCGGTTCCGGTTGGGGTCGCGAGCAGTACTTC.

This chain connects TRBV12-3 or TRBV12-4 to TRBJ1-5; D remains unclear. V lost 3 bases and J lost 6, with 12 bases in between. The CDR3 has 14 residues. CDR3: CASSFGIVGQPQHF. Here the CDR3 DNA reads TGTGCCAGCAGTTTTGGAATAGTTGGTCAGCCCCAGCATTTT.

Concerning this clonotype: A read error may explain this, as a much larger clone is one base away. The chain is built from TRBV27 and TRBJ2-7, with D possibly being TRBD1 (5 bases). The V gene's germline CDR1 is MNHEY and CDR2 SMNVEV (reference sequence). Trimming took 7 bases from V and 3 from J, leaving 13 bases between them. The CDR3 has 13 residues. The CDR3 protein is CASNPLDSYEQYF. Here the CDR3 DNA reads TGTGCCAGCAATCCTCTCGACAGCTACGAGCAGTACTTC.

This clonotype has only one observation. A much larger clone lies one base from this, so it may be a read error. The chain has TRBV6-2 or TRBV6-3 and TRBJ2-7; 13 bases are a match to TRBD2. The CDR3 is made up of 18 amino acids. Per the germline V gene, CDR1 is MNHEY and CDR2 is SVGEGT. V gave up 6 bases and J gave up 2 bases; unmatched junction bases: 13. CDR3 DNA: TGTGCCAGCAGCCCTCCGGGACTAGCGGGAAGGAGCCCCTACGAGCAGTACTTC. It translates to CASSPPGLAGRSPYEQYF.

This clonotype was counted at least ten times. The V call is TRBV7-3, the J call TRBJ2-7, with 9 bases lining up with TRBD1. The germline CDR1 and CDR2 sequences are SGHTA and FQGTGA. The CDR3 loop spans 14 amino acids. With 4 bases clipped from V and 3 bases from J, the junction kept 4 bases outside the gene matches. The CDR3 DNA is TGTGCCAGCAGCTCATCGGGACAGGGCTACGAGCAGTACTTC. Protein sequence: CASSSSGQGYEQYF.

The sample holds many counts of this clonotype. The chain has TRBV28 and TRBJ2-7, with 10 bases aligning to TRBD2. This CDR3 comprises 17 residues. V lost 4 bases, J lost 3 bases, and 12 bases stayed unmatched. Looked up from germline, CDR1 is MDHEN and CDR2 is SYDVKM. CDR3 in amino acids: CASSSRASGSPLYEQYF. The CDR3 DNA reads as TGTGCCAGCAGTTCTCGGGCTAGCGGGAGTCCCCTCTACGAGCAGTACTTC.

The chain has TRBV20-1 and TRBJ2-3; 11 bases align to TRBD2. This CDR3 contains 15 residues. The junction had 1 base not matched to a gene; V was cut back by 0 bases and J by 2 bases. Germline CDR1 is DFQATT and CDR2 is SNEGSKA (reference sequence). The CDR3 coding sequence is TGCAGTGCTAGAGAACTAGCGGGAGTCACAGATACGCAGTATTTT. It encodes CSARELAGVTDTQYF.

This clonotype was recorded a few times. The chain combines TRBV3-1 with TRBJ2-7; 8 bases match TRBD1. This CDR3 is built from 17 residues. Per germline, CDR1 LGHDT and CDR2 YNNKEL (reference sequence). Trimming removed 0 bases from V and 5 bases from J; junction bases left unmatched: 12. The CDR3 bases are TGTGCCAGCAGCCAAGATAAGGGGGCAGGGGGCTTCCACGAGCAGTACTTC. This encodes CASSQDKGAGGFHEQYF.

This clonotype was detected many times. This rearrangement joins TRBV20-1 to TRBJ2-1; D is possibly TRBD1 (7 bases). Between the trimmed V and J ends, which lost 4 bases and 1 base, there was a span of 14 bases. The CDR3 covers 15 residues. Germline V gene lookup returns CDR1 DFQATT and CDR2 SNEGSKA (reference sequence). CDR3 sequence reads: CSANNQGGSYNEQFF. The DNA of the CDR3 is TGCAGTGCTAACAATCAGGGGGGATCCTACAATGAGCAGTTCTTC.

This clonotype came up many times. The chain combines TRBV20-1 with TRBJ1-1; D ambiguous. Germline CDR1 and CDR2: DFQATT and SNEGSKA (reference sequence). Trimming pared 5 bases from V and 2 bases from J, leaving 12 bases between. This CDR3 contains 13 residues. In nucleotides, the CDR3 is TGCAGTGCTCTGCCAGGCTTAAACACTGAAGCTTTCTTT. Its translation: CSALPGLNTEAFF.

The sample holds many counts of this clonotype. V is TRBV7-9 and J is TRBJ2-5, with D uncertain. The CDR3 length is 15 residues. The germline CDR1 and CDR2 sequences are SEHNR and FQNEAQ (reference sequence). Between the trimmed V and J ends, which lost 3 bases and 4 bases, there was a span of 15 bases. Here the CDR3 DNA reads TGTGCCAGCAGCTTGCAGGTGGGGTACGGAGAGACCCAGTACTTC. It encodes CASSLQVGYGETQYF.

This clonotype was seen many times. The chain is built from TRBV5-1 and TRBJ2-3, with D possibly being TRBD2 (5 bases). V lost 0 bases and J lost 6, with 8 bases in between. Germline-derived CDR1 and CDR2 are SGHRS and YFSETQ. This CDR3 has 13 amino acids. CDR3 amino acids: CASSLAWEDTQYF. The CDR3 DNA reads as TGCGCCAGCAGCTTGGCCTGGGAGGATACGCAGTATTTT. Full variable domain (remainder filled in from reference TRBV5-1 and TRBJ2-3): KAGVTQTPRYLIKTRGQQVTLSCSPISGHRSVSWYQQTPGQGLQFLFEYFSETQRNKGNFPGRFSGRQFSNSRSEMNVSTLELGDSALYLCASSLAWEDTQYFGPGTRLTVL.

As for this clonotype: It is unclear where the CDR3 begins or ends on the DNA, so no DNA is shown, and the CDR3 is as TCRdb lists it. V is TRBV11-2 and J is TRBJ2-1; the D call of TRBD2 is as the table states it, not checked on the DNA. The CDR3 is 20 residues long, ends included. Germline CDR1 and CDR2: SGHAT and FQNNGV. The CDR3 here is CASSFYICSGWAGGYNEQFF.